This entry features one T cell receptor beta chain sequence. The antigen remains undetermined. Per germline, CDR1 SGHTA and CDR2 FQGNSA. This CDR3 comprises 14 residues. Trimming removed 5 bases at V and 6 bases at J, with 13 bases between. This sample is part of a study of OX40 agonist ivuxolimab in advanced cancers. Study details: Patient treatment consisted of intravenous ivuxolimab administration every 2 weeks at 0.01 to 10 mg/kg. Partial responses occurred in Three dose-escalation patients, one with hepatocellular carcinoma and two with cutaneous melanoma.

On cycle 4 day 1 and cycle 7 day 1, as well as at baseline, blood was sampled. Study-level points and caveats: No antigen was identified for the clonally expanded peripheral T cells.

Repertoires were generated with immunoSEQ multiplex PCR, while TCRdb's copy carries only in-frame clones and drops some. The sample shows about 68,000 clones, around four fifths of them seen only once. The material was CD4+ or CD8+ T cells sorted from blood, obtained in a trial of the OX40 agonist ivuxolimab. The genes are TRBV7-2 and TRBJ2-2; tentatively, D is TRBD1 (6 bases). The sequence derives from an adult with an advanced solid tumor such as melanoma, head and neck, liver or kidney cancer. CDR3 in DNA: TGTGCCAGCAGCCCCCACAGGGATTCCGGGGAGCTGTTTTTT. It yields the protein CASSPHRDSGELFF.